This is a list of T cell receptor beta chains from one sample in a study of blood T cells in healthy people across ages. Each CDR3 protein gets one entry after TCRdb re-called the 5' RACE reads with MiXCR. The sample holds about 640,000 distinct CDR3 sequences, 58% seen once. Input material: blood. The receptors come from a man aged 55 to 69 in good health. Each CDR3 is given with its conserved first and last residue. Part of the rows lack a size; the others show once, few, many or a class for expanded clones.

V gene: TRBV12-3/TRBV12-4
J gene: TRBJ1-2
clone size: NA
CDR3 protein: CASSLLTGGITNYGYTF

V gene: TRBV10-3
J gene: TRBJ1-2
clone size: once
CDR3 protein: CAISARAGTDYGYTF

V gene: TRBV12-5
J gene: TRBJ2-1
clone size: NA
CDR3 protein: CATGPPRRGAYNEQFF

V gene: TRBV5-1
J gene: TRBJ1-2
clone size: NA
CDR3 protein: CASSPLGGKRLNYGYTF

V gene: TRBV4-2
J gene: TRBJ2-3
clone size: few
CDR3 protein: CASSQPPHTQYF

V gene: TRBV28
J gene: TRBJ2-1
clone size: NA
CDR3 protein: CASGQGQFF

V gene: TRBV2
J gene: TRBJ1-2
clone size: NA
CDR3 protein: CARGSREFASLLNYGYTF

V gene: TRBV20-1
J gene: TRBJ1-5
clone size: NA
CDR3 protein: CSALQGIDQPQHF

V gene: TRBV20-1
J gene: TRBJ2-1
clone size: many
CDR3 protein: CSASGGGRGTTNEQFF

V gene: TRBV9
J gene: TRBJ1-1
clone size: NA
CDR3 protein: CASSEGYSLNTEAFF

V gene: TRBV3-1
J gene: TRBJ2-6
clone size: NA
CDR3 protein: CASSLLSGTGPSGANVLTF

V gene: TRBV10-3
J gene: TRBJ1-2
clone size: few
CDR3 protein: CAISESGRSYGYTF

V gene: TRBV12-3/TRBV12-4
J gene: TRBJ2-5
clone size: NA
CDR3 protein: CASSVSLAEETQYF

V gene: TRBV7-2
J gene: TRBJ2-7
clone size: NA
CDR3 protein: CASSSGLIDYEQYF

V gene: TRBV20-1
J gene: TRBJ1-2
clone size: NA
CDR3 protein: CSAPQVSAQVYTF

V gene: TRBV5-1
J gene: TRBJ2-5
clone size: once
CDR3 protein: CASSQLAGYQETQYF

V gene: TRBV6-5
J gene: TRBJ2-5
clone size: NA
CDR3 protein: CASSYGRGGLETQYF

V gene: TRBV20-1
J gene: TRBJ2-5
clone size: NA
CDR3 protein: CSARAASGGGETQYF

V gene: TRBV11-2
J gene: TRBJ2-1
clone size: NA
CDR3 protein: CASSQTGVYNEQFF

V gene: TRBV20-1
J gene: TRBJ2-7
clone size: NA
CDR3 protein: CSANRVFAYEQYF